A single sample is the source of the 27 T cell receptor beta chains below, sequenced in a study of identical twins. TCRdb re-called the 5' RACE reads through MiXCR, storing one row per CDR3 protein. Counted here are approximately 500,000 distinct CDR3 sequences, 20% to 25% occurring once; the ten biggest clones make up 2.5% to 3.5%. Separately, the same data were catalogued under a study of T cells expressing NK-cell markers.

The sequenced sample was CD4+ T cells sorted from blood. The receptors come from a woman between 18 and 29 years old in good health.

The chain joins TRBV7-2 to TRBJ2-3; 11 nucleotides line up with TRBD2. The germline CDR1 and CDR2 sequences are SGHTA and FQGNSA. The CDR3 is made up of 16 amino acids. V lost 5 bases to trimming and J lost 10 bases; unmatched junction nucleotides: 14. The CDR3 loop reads CASSPVLAGGQTPQYF. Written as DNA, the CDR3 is TGTGCCAGCAGCCCGGTTCTAGCGGGGGGTCAGACCCCGCAGTATTTT.

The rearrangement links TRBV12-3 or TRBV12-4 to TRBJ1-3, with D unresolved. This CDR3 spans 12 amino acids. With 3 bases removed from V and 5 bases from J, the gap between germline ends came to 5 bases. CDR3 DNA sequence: TGTGCCAGCAGTTTTACCAGAAACACCATATATTTT. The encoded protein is CASSFTRNTIYF.

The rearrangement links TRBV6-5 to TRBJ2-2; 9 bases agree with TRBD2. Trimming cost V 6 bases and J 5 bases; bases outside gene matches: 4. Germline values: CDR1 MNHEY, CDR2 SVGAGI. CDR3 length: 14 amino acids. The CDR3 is CASSLAGVTGELFF. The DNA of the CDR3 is TGTGCCAGCAGCTTAGCGGGAGTAACCGGGGAGCTGTTTTTT.

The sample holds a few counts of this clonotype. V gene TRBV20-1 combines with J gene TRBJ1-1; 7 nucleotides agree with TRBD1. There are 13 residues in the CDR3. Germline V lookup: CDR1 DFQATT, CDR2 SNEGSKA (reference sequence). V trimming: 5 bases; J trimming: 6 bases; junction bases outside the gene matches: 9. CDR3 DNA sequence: TGCAGTGCTGGATGGACAGGCCGGCCTGAAGCTTTCTTT. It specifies CSAGWTGRPEAFF.

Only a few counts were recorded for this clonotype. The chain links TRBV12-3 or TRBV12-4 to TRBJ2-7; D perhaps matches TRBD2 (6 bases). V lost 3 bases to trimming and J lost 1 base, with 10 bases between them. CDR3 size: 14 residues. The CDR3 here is CASSLTSSSYEQYF. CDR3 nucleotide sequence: TGTGCCAGCAGTTTGACTAGTAGTTCCTACGAGCAGTACTTC.

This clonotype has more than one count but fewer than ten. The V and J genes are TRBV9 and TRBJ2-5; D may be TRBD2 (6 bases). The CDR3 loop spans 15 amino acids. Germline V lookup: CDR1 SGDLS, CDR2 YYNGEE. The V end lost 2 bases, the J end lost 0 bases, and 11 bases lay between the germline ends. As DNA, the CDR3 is TGTGCCAGCAGCGTTCAGGGACTGTACCAAGAGACCCAGTACTTC. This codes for CASSVQGLYQETQYF.

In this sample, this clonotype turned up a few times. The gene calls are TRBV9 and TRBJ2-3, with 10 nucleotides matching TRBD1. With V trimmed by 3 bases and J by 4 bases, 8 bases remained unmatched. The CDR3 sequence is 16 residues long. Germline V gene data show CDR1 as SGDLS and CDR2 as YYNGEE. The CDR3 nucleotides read TGTGCCAGCAGCGATCCCGGACAGGGGGTCGCAGATACGCAGTATTTT. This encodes CASSDPGQGVADTQYF.

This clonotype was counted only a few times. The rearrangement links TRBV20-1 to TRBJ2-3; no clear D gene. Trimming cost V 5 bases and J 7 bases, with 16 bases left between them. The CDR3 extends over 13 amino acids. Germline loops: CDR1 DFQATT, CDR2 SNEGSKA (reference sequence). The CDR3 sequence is CSAVSVAVNTQYF. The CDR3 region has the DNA TGCAGTGCTGTCTCAGTTGCCGTCAATACGCAGTATTTT.

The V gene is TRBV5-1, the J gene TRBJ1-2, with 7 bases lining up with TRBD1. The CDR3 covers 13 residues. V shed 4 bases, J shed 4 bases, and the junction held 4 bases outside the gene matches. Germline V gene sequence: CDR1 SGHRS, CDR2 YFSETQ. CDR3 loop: CASSRQGSYGYTF. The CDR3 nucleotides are TGCGCCAGCAGCCGACAGGGATCCTATGGCTACACCTTC.

CDR3 sequence: CASSFRTGRETQYF. CDR3 nucleotide sequence: TGTGCCAGCAGTTTTCGGACAGGGCGGGAGACCCAGTACTTC. This chain uses TRBV12-3 or TRBV12-4 with TRBJ2-5, with TRBD1 identical over 8 bases. CDR3 length equals 14 residues. Unmatched junction bases numbered 5, after V lost 3 bases and J lost 5 bases.

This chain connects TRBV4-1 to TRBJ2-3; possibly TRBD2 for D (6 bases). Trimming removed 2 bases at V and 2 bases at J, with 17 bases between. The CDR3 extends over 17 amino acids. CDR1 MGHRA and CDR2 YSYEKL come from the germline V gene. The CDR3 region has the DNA TGCGCCAGCAGCCAATCGTTTTGGGGCGGGAACACAGATACGCAGTATTTT. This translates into CASSQSFWGGNTDTQYF.

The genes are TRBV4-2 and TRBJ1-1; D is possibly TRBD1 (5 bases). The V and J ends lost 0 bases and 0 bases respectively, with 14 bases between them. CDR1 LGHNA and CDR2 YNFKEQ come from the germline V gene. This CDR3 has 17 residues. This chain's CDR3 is CASSQDPRDIMNTEAFF. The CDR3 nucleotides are TGTGCCAGCAGCCAAGATCCCAGGGATATCATGAACACTGAAGCTTTCTTT.

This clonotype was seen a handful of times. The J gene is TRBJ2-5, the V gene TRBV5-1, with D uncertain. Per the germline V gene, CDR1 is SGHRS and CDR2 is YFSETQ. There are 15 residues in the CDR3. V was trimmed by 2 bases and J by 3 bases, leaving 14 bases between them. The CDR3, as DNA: TGCGCCAGCAGCTTATCTTTGCGACTGAAAGAGACCCAGTACTTC. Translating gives CASSLSLRLKETQYF.

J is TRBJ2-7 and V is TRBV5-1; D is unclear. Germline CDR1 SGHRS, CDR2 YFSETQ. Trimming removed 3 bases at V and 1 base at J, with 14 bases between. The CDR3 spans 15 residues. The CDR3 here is CASSSSPWGSYEQYF. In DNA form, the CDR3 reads TGCGCCAGCAGCTCCTCCCCGTGGGGATCCTACGAGCAGTACTTC.

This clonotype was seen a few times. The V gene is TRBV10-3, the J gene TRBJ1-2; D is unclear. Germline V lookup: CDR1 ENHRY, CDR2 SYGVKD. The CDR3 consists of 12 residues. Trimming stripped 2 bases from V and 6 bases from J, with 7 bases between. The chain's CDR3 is CAISEDTHGYTF. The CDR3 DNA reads TGTGCCATCAGTGAGGACACTCATGGCTACACCTTC.

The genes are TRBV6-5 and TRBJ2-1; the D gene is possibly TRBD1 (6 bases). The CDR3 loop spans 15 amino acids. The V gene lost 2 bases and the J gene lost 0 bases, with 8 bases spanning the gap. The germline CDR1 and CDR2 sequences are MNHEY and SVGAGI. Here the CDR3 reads CASSYGQSSYNEQFF. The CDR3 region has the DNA TGTGCCAGCAGTTACGGACAGAGCTCCTACAATGAGCAGTTCTTC.

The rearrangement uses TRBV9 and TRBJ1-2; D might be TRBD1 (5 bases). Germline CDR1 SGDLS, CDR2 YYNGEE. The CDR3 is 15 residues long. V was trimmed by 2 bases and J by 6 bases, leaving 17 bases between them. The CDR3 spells CASSVTTDIVDGYTF. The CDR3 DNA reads TGTGCCAGCAGCGTGACTACGGACATCGTGGATGGCTACACCTTC.

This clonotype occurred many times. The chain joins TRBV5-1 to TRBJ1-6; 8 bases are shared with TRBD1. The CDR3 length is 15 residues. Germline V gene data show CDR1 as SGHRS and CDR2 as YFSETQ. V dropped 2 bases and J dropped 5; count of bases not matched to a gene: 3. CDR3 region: CASSFGQGDNSPLHF. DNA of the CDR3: TGCGCCAGCAGCTTTGGACAGGGTGATAATTCACCCCTCCACTTT. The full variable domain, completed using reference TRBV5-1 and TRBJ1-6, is KAGVTQTPRYLIKTRGQQVTLSCSPISGHRSVSWYQQTPGQGLQFLFEYFSETQRNKGNFPGRFSGRQFSNSRSEMNVSTLELGDSALYLCASSFGQGDNSPLHFGNGTRLTVT.

DNA for the CDR3: TGTGCCAGCAGCCCTACGGCAGCGGGCCTTAACGAGCAGTACTTC. Protein sequence: CASSPTAAGLNEQYF. The rearrangement links TRBV4-2 to TRBJ2-7; TRBD2 is a possible D gene (6 bases). V lost 4 bases and J 5 bases, leaving 18 bases between the germline ends. Germline CDR1 reads LGHNA; CDR2 reads YNFKEQ. This CDR3 has 15 residues.

The DNA for the CDR3 is TGTGCCAGCAGCTCCAGGCCCCAAAGCTCCTACGAGCAGTACTTC. Its protein product is CASSSRPQSSYEQYF. The chain couples TRBV7-2 to TRBJ2-7, with unresolved D. With 4 bases removed from V and 0 bases from J, the gap between germline ends came to 13 bases. CDR1 is SGHTA and CDR2 is FQGNSA in the germline V gene. CDR3 length: 15 amino acids. Based on the CDR3 plus reference TRBV7-2 and TRBJ2-7, the full variable domain is GAGVSQSPSNKVTEKGKDVELRCDPISGHTALYWYRQSLGQGLEFLIYFQGNSAPDKSGLPSDRFSAERTGGSVSTLTIQRTQQEDSAVYLCASSSRPQSSYEQYFGPGTRLTVT.

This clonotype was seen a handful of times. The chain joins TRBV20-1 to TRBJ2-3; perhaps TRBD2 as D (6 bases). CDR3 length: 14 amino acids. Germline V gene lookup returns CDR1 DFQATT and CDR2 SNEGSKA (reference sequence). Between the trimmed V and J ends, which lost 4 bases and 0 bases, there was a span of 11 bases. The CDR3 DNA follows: TGCAGTGCTATCCCGGGGACTAGCACAGATACGCAGTATTTT. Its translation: CSAIPGTSTDTQYF.

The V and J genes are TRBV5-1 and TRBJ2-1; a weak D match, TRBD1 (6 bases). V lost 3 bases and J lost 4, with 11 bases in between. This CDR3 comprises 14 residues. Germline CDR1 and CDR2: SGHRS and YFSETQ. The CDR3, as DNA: TGCGCCAGCAGCTCAGGGGACGGGTACAATGAGCAGTTCTTC. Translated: CASSSGDGYNEQFF.

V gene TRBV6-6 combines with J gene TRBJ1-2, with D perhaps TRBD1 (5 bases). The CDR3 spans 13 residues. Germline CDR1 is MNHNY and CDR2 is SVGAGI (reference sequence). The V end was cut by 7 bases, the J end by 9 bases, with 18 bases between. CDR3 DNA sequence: TGTGCCAGCACCATCCCAGGGTCCATCAGCTACACCTTC. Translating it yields CASTIPGSISYTF.

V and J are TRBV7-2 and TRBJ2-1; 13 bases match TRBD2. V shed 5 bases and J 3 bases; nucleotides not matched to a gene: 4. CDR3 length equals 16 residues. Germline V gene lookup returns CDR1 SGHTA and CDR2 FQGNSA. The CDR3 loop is CASSLRLAGGYNEQFF. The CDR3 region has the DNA TGTGCCAGCAGCCTCCGACTAGCGGGGGGCTACAATGAGCAGTTCTTC.

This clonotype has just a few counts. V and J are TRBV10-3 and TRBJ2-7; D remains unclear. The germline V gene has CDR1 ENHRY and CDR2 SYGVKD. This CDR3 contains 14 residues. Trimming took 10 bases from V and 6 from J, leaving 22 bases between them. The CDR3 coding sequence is TGTGCCACCCTTCAAACTCCGGGCGGAAGCGAGCAGTACTTC. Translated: CATLQTPGGSEQYF.

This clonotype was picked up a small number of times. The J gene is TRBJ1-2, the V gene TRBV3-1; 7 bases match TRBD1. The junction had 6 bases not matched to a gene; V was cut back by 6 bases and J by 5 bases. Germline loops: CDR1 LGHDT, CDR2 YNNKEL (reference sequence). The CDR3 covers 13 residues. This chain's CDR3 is CASSRGGAYGYTF. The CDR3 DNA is TGTGCCAGCAGTCGAGGGGGCGCATATGGCTACACCTTC.

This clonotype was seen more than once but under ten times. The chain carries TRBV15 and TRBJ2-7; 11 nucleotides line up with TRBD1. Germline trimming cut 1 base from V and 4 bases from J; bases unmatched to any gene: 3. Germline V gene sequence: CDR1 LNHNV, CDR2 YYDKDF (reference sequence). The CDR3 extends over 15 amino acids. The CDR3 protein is CATSRVGDRGYEQYF. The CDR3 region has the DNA TGTGCCACCAGCAGAGTAGGGGACAGGGGGTACGAGCAGTACTTC.